The 12 T cell receptor beta chains below were found in one sample sequenced in a study of blood T cell repertoires in COVID-19. TCRdb's table, derived via immunoSEQ multiplex PCR, lists solely in-frame clones and lacks some. The sample consists of 60,000 to 75,000 clones, about 87% of them appearing once. Specimen: peripheral blood. The origin of the receptors is a man between 50 and 59 years old with active COVID-19.

The V gene is TRBV15, the J gene TRBJ2-7; 16 positions agree with TRBD2. Germline CDR1 LNHNV, CDR2 YYDKDF (reference sequence). The V and J ends lost 2 bases and 6 bases, in that order; junction bases with no gene match: 4. The CDR3 sequence is 16 residues long. For the CDR3, the DNA is TGTGCCACCAGCAGATCCGGGACTAGCGGGAGGGGCGAGCAGTACTTC. This encodes CATSRSGTSGRGEQYF.

The rearrangement joins TRBV5-1 to TRBJ1-2; D gene unclear. The CDR3 has 13 amino acids. In germline, CDR1 is SGHRS, CDR2 YFSETQ. Trimming stripped 0 bases from V and 4 bases from J, with 7 bases between. The CDR3 protein is CASSLDGSYGYTF. DNA for the CDR3: TGCGCCAGCAGCTTGGACGGGAGCTATGGCTACACCTTC.

This chain uses TRBV4-1 with TRBJ2-3, with D perhaps TRBD2 (6 bases). Germline V gene data show CDR1 as MGHRA and CDR2 as YSYEKL. This CDR3 has 14 amino acids. V dropped 4 bases and J dropped 1 base, with 9 bases sitting between them. The CDR3 is CASSLSGGTDTQYF. The DNA for the CDR3 is TGCGCCAGCAGCCTCTCGGGGGGCACAGATACGCAGTATTTT.

The chain combines TRBV6-5 with TRBJ1-5; the match to TRBD1 covers 7 bases. The CDR3 length is 15 residues. Germline loops: CDR1 MNHEY, CDR2 SVGAGI. With V trimmed by 4 bases and J by 0 bases, 3 bases remained unmatched. The CDR3 nucleotides are TGTGCCAGCAGTTCGAACAGGGGTAGCAATCAGCCCCAGCATTTT. Protein: CASSSNRGSNQPQHF.

The chain couples TRBV2 to TRBJ2-3, with D perhaps TRBD1 (6 bases). The CDR3 spans 15 residues. The V end lost 6 bases, the J end lost 0 bases, and 13 bases lay between the germline ends. Germline-derived CDR1 and CDR2 are SNHLY and FYNNEI. The CDR3 is CASRADRRSTDTQYF. As DNA, the CDR3 is TGTGCCAGCAGAGCCGACAGGAGAAGCACAGATACGCAGTATTTT.

This chain links TRBV16 with TRBJ2-1; 8 bases agree with TRBD2. The CDR3 runs to 16 residues. The germline V gene has CDR1 KGHSY and CDR2 FQNENV. The V and J ends lost 3 bases and 0 bases, in that order; junction bases with no gene match: 4. CDR3 protein: CASSQGTRNSYNEQFF. CDR3 DNA: TGTGCCAGCAGCCAGGGGACTAGGAACTCCTACAATGAGCAGTTCTTC.

CDR3 residues: CSGGLAGNEQFF. The CDR3 DNA sequence: TGCAGCGGGGGACTAGCTGGCAATGAGCAGTTCTTC. The chain links TRBV29-1 to TRBJ2-1; 9 bases match TRBD2. The CDR3 length is 12 residues. The germline V gene encodes CDR1 SQVTM and CDR2 ANQGSEA. J gave up 6 bases and V 7 bases, and 4 bases lay outside the gene matches.

V usage is TRBV24-1 and J usage is TRBJ2-2, with unresolved D. Germline-derived CDR1 and CDR2 are KGHDR and SFDVKD. The CDR3 length is 17 residues. V shed 2 bases and J shed 6 bases, with 18 bases lying between them. This chain's CDR3 is CATSDSLAVTRPGELFF. As DNA, the CDR3 is TGTGCCACCAGTGATTCCTTGGCGGTCACACGCCCCGGGGAGCTGTTTTTT.

This clone is a singleton in its sample. This chain connects TRBV7-8 to TRBJ2-3; 10 nucleotides line up with TRBD2. This CDR3 contains 16 residues. CDR1 is SGHVS and CDR2 is FQNEAQ in the germline V gene. V gave up 5 bases and J gave up 2 bases; unmatched junction bases: 7. CDR3 in DNA: TGTGCCAGCAGCCACCGACTAGCGGGTTACACAGATACGCAGTATTTT. Translating it yields CASSHRLAGYTDTQYF.

CDR3 in amino acids: CASSLGLAGDRDTQYF. CDR3 DNA sequence: TGCGCCAGCAGCTTGGGCCTAGCGGGAGACAGAGATACGCAGTATTTT. The chain carries TRBV5-1 and TRBJ2-3, with TRBD2 identical over 10 bases. This CDR3 comprises 16 residues. The J segment lost 5 bases and the V segment lost 0 bases, leaving 6 bases of the junction unmatched. Germline values: CDR1 SGHRS, CDR2 YFSETQ.

This chain links TRBV6-2 or TRBV6-3 with TRBJ2-7; D may be TRBD2 (6 bases). Between the trimmed V and J ends, which lost 2 bases and 10 bases, there was a span of 24 bases. The CDR3 is 16 residues long. Germline CDR1 MNHEY, CDR2 SVGEGT. In DNA form, the CDR3 reads TGTGCCAGCAGTTACGAGCCAGCGGTTCGGGGGTCTAAACAGTACTTC. Its protein product is CASSYEPAVRGSKQYF.

The gene calls are TRBV20-1 and TRBJ2-7; TRBD2 matches 9 bases. J was trimmed by 9 bases and V by 3 bases; bases with no gene match: 12. Germline-derived CDR1 and CDR2 are DFQATT and SNEGSKA (reference sequence). This CDR3 comprises 14 residues. CDR3 DNA: TGCAGTGCTAGTCTGGGCGGGAGGGTCCGAGGGCAGTACTTC. Protein product: CSASLGGRVRGQYF.